This TCR beta chain was identified in a study of spatial heterogeneity in lung cancer. Carried by each TCR cDNA molecule was a unique molecular identifier. TCRdb re-called the 5' RACE reads with MiXCR, one entry per CDR3 protein. In the table there are roughly 75,000 distinct CDR3 sequences, 13% of which are singletons. The time point denotes: sample taken at primary tumor resection. Whole RNA, isolated from tumor, nontumor lung or frozen PBMC, was sequenced without prior sorting. There were 65 or so donors, all of them untreated patients with early-stage non-small cell lung cancer. This CDR3 spans 14 amino acids. Trimming pared 4 bases from V and 4 bases from J, leaving 13 bases between. Germline V gene lookup returns CDR1 MNHEY and CDR2 SVGAGI. This clonotype was picked up a small number of times. Its antigen is undetermined. Regarding the study as a whole: There were more appearances of ubiquitous expanded tumor TCRs in blood at resection than at follow-up.

The V gene is TRBV6-5, the J gene TRBJ1-1, with D perhaps TRBD1 (5 bases). Source: PBMCs, taken at surgery. This TCR was recovered from a male donor with early-stage non-small cell lung cancer. CDR3 DNA sequence: TGTGCCAGCAGTTCCCGTCTCGGGGGCACTGAAGCTTTCTTT. Encoded protein: CASSSRLGGTEAFF.